Below are 16 T cell receptor beta chains sequenced from a single sample in a study of neurological immune-mediated disorders. TCRdb re-derived calls from the 5' RACE reads in MiXCR, one entry per CDR3 protein. Found here are under 70,000 distinct CDR3 sequences, 3.2% of them singletons; the top ten hold roughly 5%. What was sequenced was PBMCs. The source of these receptors is a woman aged 45 to 65 with multiple sclerosis.

The sample holds many counts of this clonotype. This sequence joins TRBV20-1 and TRBJ2-5; D remains unclear. The CDR3 extends over 14 amino acids. Germline CDR1 is DFQATT and CDR2 is SNEGSKA (reference sequence). V lost 6 bases to trimming and J lost 6 bases, with 20 bases between them. In DNA form, the CDR3 reads TGCAGTGCCCTTGTACCCGGGCTCGGTCAGACCCAGTACTTC. Its translation is CSALVPGLGQTQYF.

The sample holds many counts of this clonotype. The V gene is TRBV5-1, the J gene TRBJ2-1, with a possible D match to TRBD1 (5 bases). From germline, CDR1 is SGHRS and CDR2 YFSETQ. The CDR3 spans 15 residues. V gave up 2 bases and J gave up 4 bases, with 13 bases separating them. CDR3 amino acids: CASSFLSTAYNEQFF. As DNA, the CDR3 is TGCGCCAGCAGCTTTCTATCGACAGCATACAATGAGCAGTTCTTC.

Ten or more counts support this clonotype. The rearrangement uses TRBV3-1 and TRBJ1-1; D may be TRBD1 (6 bases). The ends were cut back, 4 bases at V and 5 bases at J, with 17 bases in the middle. Germline V lookup: CDR1 LGHDT, CDR2 YNNKEL (reference sequence). The CDR3 covers 15 residues. In DNA form, the CDR3 reads TGTGCCAGCAGCCCCACCGCCCGAGGGGGGACTGAAGCTTTCTTT. The encoded protein is CASSPTARGGTEAFF.

This clonotype came up many times. Here the CDR3 DNA reads TGTGCCAGCAGCCACCGCCCGGACGGGACTAGCACAGATACGCAGTATTTT. Residues: CASSHRPDGTSTDTQYF. The rearrangement links TRBV6-5 to TRBJ2-3; maybe TRBD2 (6 bases). CDR1 MNHEY and CDR2 SVGAGI come from the germline V gene. This CDR3 is built from 17 residues. Deletions cut 6 bases from V and 0 bases from J, with 19 bases between.

This clonotype occurred many times. V is TRBV29-1 and J is TRBJ2-7; D is uncertain. Per the germline V gene, CDR1 is SQVTM and CDR2 is ANQGSEA. The CDR3 contains 9 residues. The V and J ends lost 4 bases and 6 bases respectively, with 4 bases between them. This CDR3 reads CSVGGEQYV. In nucleotides, the CDR3 is TGCAGCGTTGGCGGCGAGCAGTACGTC.

This clonotype was observed many times. The rearrangement uses TRBV7-2 and TRBJ2-7, with D perhaps TRBD2 (6 bases). Per germline, CDR1 SGHTA and CDR2 FQGNSA. The CDR3 extends over 16 amino acids. The germline V and J ends were trimmed by 5 bases and 5 bases, with 22 bases remaining between them. The CDR3 is CASSPLSGGVRDEQYF. For the CDR3, the DNA is TGTGCCAGCAGCCCCCTATCGGGCGGGGTGCGGGACGAGCAGTACTTC.

This clonotype showed up many times. The gene calls are TRBV5-6 and TRBJ2-7; D is uncertain. In germline, CDR1 is SGHDT, CDR2 YYEEEE. This CDR3 comprises 15 residues. Trimming cost V 4 bases and J 0 bases, with 14 bases left between them. The CDR3 DNA follows: TGTGCCAGCAGCGAATCAGGTGCGAGCTCCTACGAGCAGTACGTC. This gives the protein CASSESGASSYEQYV.

In the case of this clonotype: A read error may be the cause here, since a much bigger clone is one base away. The chain combines TRBV27 with TRBJ2-7, with a tentative D call TRBD1 (6 bases). Germline-derived CDR1 and CDR2 are MNHEY and SMNVEV (reference sequence). CDR3 size: 12 residues. The CDR3 protein is CDSSYRAHEQYV. In DNA, the CDR3 is TGTGACAGCAGTTACAGGGCCCACGAGCAGTACGTC.

The table lists this clonotype with many counts. The chain links TRBV28 to TRBJ2-2; no clear D gene. Trimming cost V 8 bases and J 7 bases, with 8 bases left between them. Germline V lookup: CDR1 MDHEN, CDR2 SYDVKM. The CDR3 consists of 11 residues. The CDR3 DNA reads TGTGCCAGCGCCCCTGACGGGGAGCTGTTTTTT. Protein product: CASAPDGELFF.

This clonotype was observed at least ten times. The CDR3 reads CSARNSLNTEAFF. The CDR3 DNA reads as TGCAGTGCTAGAAACAGTCTGAACACTGAAGCTTTCTTT. This chain connects TRBV20-1 to TRBJ1-1; no clear D gene. Trimming took off 2 bases at V and 0 bases at J, with 7 bases between the two ends. Germline CDR1 is DFQATT and CDR2 is SNEGSKA (reference sequence). There are 13 residues in the CDR3.

This clonotype appeared many times. The CDR3 here is CASTPGLPQETQYF. As DNA, the CDR3 is TGTGCCAGCACTCCTGGACTACCCCAAGAGACCCAGTACTTC. The chain couples TRBV6-5 to TRBJ2-5, with D possibly matching TRBD2 (6 bases). This CDR3 region has 14 residues. Per the germline V gene, CDR1 is MNHEY and CDR2 is SVGAGI. The ends were cut back, 7 bases at V and 1 base at J, with 13 bases in the middle.

This clonotype has ten or more counts. The chain is built from TRBV20-1 and TRBJ2-1; D is perhaps TRBD2 (5 bases). V dropped 1 base and J dropped 0 bases, with 13 bases sitting between them. The germline CDR1 and CDR2 sequences are DFQATT and SNEGSKA (reference sequence). The CDR3 totals 16 residues. As DNA, the CDR3 is TGCAGTGCTAGAGTGGCTAGCTCTTACTCCTACAATGAGCAGTTCTTC. Translated, it gives CSARVASSYSYNEQFF.

The table lists this clonotype with many counts. The genes are TRBV7-2 and TRBJ2-1, with TRBD2 matching over 12 bases. In germline, CDR1 is SGHTA, CDR2 FQGNSA. J gave up 6 bases and V 6 bases, and 9 bases lay outside the gene matches. CDR3 length equals 16 residues. CDR3 nucleotide sequence: TGTGCCAGCAGGATCACGACTAGCGGGAGAACCAATGAGCAGTTCTTC. As protein: CASRITTSGRTNEQFF.

This clonotype was seen ten or more times. The chain combines TRBV5-1 with TRBJ1-2; the D gene is possibly TRBD1 (5 bases). Germline lookup yields CDR1 SGHRS and CDR2 YFSETQ. V lost 0 bases and J 7 bases, leaving 10 bases between the germline ends. This CDR3 has 13 amino acids. The CDR3 DNA follows: TGCGCCAGCAGCTTGGTGGGGGATCGTGGCTACACCTTC. Translation: CASSLVGDRGYTF.

This clonotype showed up many times. The V gene is TRBV20-1, the J gene TRBJ2-1, with D maybe TRBD2 (6 bases). The V gene's germline CDR1 is DFQATT and CDR2 SNEGSKA (reference sequence). This CDR3 has 13 amino acids. Trimming removed 3 bases at V and 4 bases at J, with 10 bases between. The CDR3 region is CSASKRAYNEQFF. The CDR3 DNA is TGCAGTGCTAGTAAGCGGGCATACAATGAGCAGTTCTTC.

V is TRBV20-1 and J is TRBJ2-1, with TRBD1 as a possible D gene (5 bases). Germline CDR1 DFQATT, CDR2 SNEGSKA (reference sequence). The CDR3 extends over 14 amino acids. V lost 4 bases and J lost 0, with 10 bases in between. CDR3 nucleotides: TGCAGTGCTACCCGCAGGGACTCCTACAATGAGCAGTTCTTC. This codes for CSATRRDSYNEQFF.